These 30 T cell receptor beta chains share one sample of origin, sequenced in a study of tumor-infiltrating lymphocytes in oesophageal squamous cell carcinoma. TCRdb re-analysed the PCR reads in MiXCR, keeping a single row per CDR3 protein. The sample includes 2,000 to 3,000 distinct CDR3 sequences, 14% to 15% seen only once; the top ten take around 30%. Sequences were obtained from esophageal tumor tissue. These receptors were taken from a male donor with esophageal squamous cell carcinoma.

Relative to its sample, this clonotype is medium-sized. This chain links TRBV10-3 with TRBJ2-5, with 12 bases aligning to TRBD2. The CDR3 runs to 15 residues. V shed 4 bases and J 4 bases; nucleotides not matched to a gene: 4. Germline V gene data show CDR1 as ENHRY and CDR2 as SYGVKD. CDR3 amino acids: CAISASGGAVETQYF. For the CDR3, the DNA is TGTGCCATCAGTGCTAGCGGGGGGGCCGTAGAGACCCAGTACTTC.

Points on this clonotype: A much larger clone differs from this one at a single base, so this may be a read error. V and J are TRBV6-1 and TRBJ2-2, with TRBD2 matching 8 bases. Germline V gene data show CDR1 as MNHNS and CDR2 as SASEGT. J was trimmed by 5 bases and V by 5 bases; bases with no gene match: 10. The CDR3 is 16 residues long. CDR3 nucleotides: TGTGCCAGCAGTTATGCAAGCGGGGGCCAAACCGGGGAGCTGTTTTTT. It encodes CASSYASGGQTGELFF.

Sample share makes this clonotype medium-sized. A read error may be the cause here, since a much bigger clone is one base away. The V and J genes are TRBV7-9 and TRBJ2-5; 8 bases map to TRBD1. V shed 3 bases and J 11 bases; nucleotides not matched to a gene: 14. Germline V gives CDR1 SEHNR, CDR2 FQNEAQ (reference sequence). The CDR3 sequence is 15 residues long. CDR3 nucleotides: TGTGCCAGCAGCTTCTTCTGGACAGGGAACAATGAGCAGTACTTC. It is translated as CASSFFWTGNNEQYF.

This clonotype was counted only a few times. The rearrangement links TRBV19 to TRBJ2-2; no definite D call. Germline V gives CDR1 LNHDA, CDR2 SQIVND (reference sequence). The CDR3 spans 13 residues. The ends were cut back, 3 bases at V and 3 bases at J, with 5 bases in the middle. CDR3 nucleotide sequence: TGTGCCAGTAGTATTGCGGACACCGGGGAGCTGTTTTTT. This encodes CASSIADTGELFF.

This clonotype is termed medium-sized. In DNA, the CDR3 is TGTGCCACCAGTGTTACAGGAGGGACAGATACGCAGTATTTT. It yields the protein CATSVTGGTDTQYF. The chain has TRBV24-1 and TRBJ2-3, with D perhaps matching TRBD2 (6 bases). This CDR3 has 14 residues. CDR1 is KGHDR, CDR2 SFDVKD, per germline. V was cut by 5 bases and J by 3 bases, with 11 bases left in between.

By its share, this clonotype is medium-sized. The genes are TRBV6-2 or TRBV6-3 and TRBJ2-7; D is ambiguous. Trimming stripped 0 bases from V and 3 bases from J, with 6 bases between. There are 13 residues in the CDR3. CDR1 is MNHEY, CDR2 SVGEGT, per germline. CDR3 amino acids: CASSYSGSYEQYF. CDR3 nucleotide sequence: TGTGCCAGCAGTTACTCGGGCAGCTACGAGCAGTACTTC.

This clonotype has at least ten counts. A much larger clone sits a single nucleotide away, making a read error possible. The V and J genes are TRBV10-3 and TRBJ2-5; maybe TRBD1 (6 bases). The J call may not be correct, given that the DNA end is closer to TRBJ2-1. The germline V gene has CDR1 ENHRY and CDR2 SYGVKD. The CDR3 contains 12 residues. DNA for the CDR3: TGTGCCATCAGTTGGACAGTCCACGAGCAGTTCTTC. It is translated as CAISWTVHEQFF.

CDR3 in amino acids: CASSIGGSGGAVYEQYF. The CDR3 nucleotides are TGTGCCAGTAGTATAGGGGGTAGCGGGGGGGCCGTCTACGAGCAGTACTTC. This rearrangement joins TRBV19 to TRBJ2-1; 11 positions agree with TRBD2. The tail of the sequence fits TRBJ2-7 better, so the J call may be wrong. Germline assignment: CDR1 LNHDA and CDR2 SQIVND (reference sequence). The CDR3 consists of 17 residues.

This clonotype was found a few times. Because it lacks the conserved phenylalanine or tryptophan at the end, this CDR3 is likely a read error. Because the CDR3's place on the DNA is in doubt, the DNA is left out and the CDR3 is given as listed by TCRdb. The chain has TRBV7-9 and TRBJ2-5. Germline V CDR1 and CDR2: SEHNR, FQNEAQ (reference sequence). A total of 16 residues make up the CDR3, ends included. CDR3 residues: CASSLSGANYGYTFGS.

The chain combines TRBV19 with TRBJ1-1, with D tentatively TRBD1 (5 bases). Trimming removed 6 bases at V and 4 bases at J, with 15 bases between. The length of the CDR3 is 14 residues. Germline V lookup: CDR1 LNHDA, CDR2 SQIVND (reference sequence). The CDR3 bases are TGTGCCAGTAGCCTCCAGGGAGGAGGCACTGAAGCTTTCTTT. This translates into CASSLQGGGTEAFF.

The chain is built from TRBV6-1 and TRBJ1-4, with no clear D. The germline V gene has CDR1 MNHNS and CDR2 SASEGT. Trimming removed 5 bases from V and 4 bases from J, with 11 bases in between. CDR3 length equals 14 residues. Here the CDR3 reads CASSRTANNEKLFF. The CDR3 bases are TGTGCCAGCAGTAGGACCGCCAATAATGAAAAACTGTTTTTT.

This clonotype is labeled medium-sized. The chain uses TRBV11-3 and TRBJ1-6, with TRBD1 matching over 9 bases. Unmatched junction bases numbered 4, after V lost 6 bases and J lost 7 bases. The CDR3 has 14 amino acids. The germline gives CDR1 SGHNT, CDR2 YENEEA. This CDR3 reads CASSYGQGNSPLHF. The DNA of the CDR3 is TGTGCCAGCAGTTACGGACAGGGGAATTCACCCCTCCACTTT.

Turning to this clonotype: In this CDR3 the conserved last residue, phenylalanine or tryptophan, is missing, so a read error is likely. The DNA is omitted, as the CDR3 cannot be located on it reliably, and the CDR3 follows TCRdb's listing. The chain is built from TRBV27 and TRBJ2-5; the D call TRBD1 from the table was never checked on the DNA. Germline loops: CDR1 MNHEY, CDR2 SMNVEV (reference sequence). The CDR3 is made up of 16 amino acids, end residues included. The CDR3 loop reads CASSFQGQGAGYTFGS.

This clonotype occurred a few times. The CDR3 end shows no conserved phenylalanine or tryptophan, and so a read error is likely. It is unclear where the CDR3 begins or ends on the DNA, so no DNA is shown, and the CDR3 is as TCRdb lists it. The chain's CDR3 is CASSQRQGVVSPLHFGN. The chain employs TRBV7-6 and TRBJ2-1; the table's D call of TRBD1 was not tested on the DNA. Germline V gives CDR1 SGHVS, CDR2 FNYEAQ. The CDR3 comprises 17 residues, both ends counted.

Many counts were recorded for this clonotype. The V and J genes are TRBV28 and TRBJ1-5, with 9 bases that match TRBD1. Germline V gene lookup returns CDR1 MDHEN and CDR2 SYDVKM. This CDR3 region has 16 residues. Germline trimming cut 7 bases from V and 0 bases from J; bases unmatched to any gene: 7. This chain's CDR3 is CASTRRDRDSNQPQHF. For the CDR3, the DNA is TGTGCCAGCACCCGCCGGGACAGGGATAGCAATCAGCCCCAGCATTTT.

This clonotype was counted many times. This sequence joins TRBV24-1 and TRBJ2-2, with 8 bases fitting TRBD2. This CDR3 spans 17 amino acids. The trim removed 5 bases at V and 6 bases at J, leaving 13 bases unmatched. The germline V gene encodes CDR1 KGHDR and CDR2 SFDVKD. CDR3 in amino acids: CATSGRHRLASAGELFF. CDR3 DNA: TGTGCCACCAGTGGACGGCACCGACTAGCGTCCGCCGGGGAGCTGTTTTTT.

This clonotype is judged medium-sized (0.01 to 0.1%). The chain has TRBV10-3 and TRBJ2-1; 8 nucleotides align to TRBD1. The CDR3 is 16 amino acids. Germline V CDR1 and CDR2: ENHRY, SYGVKD. V trimming: 2 bases; J trimming: 7 bases; junction bases outside the gene matches: 10. CDR3 nucleotides: TGTGCCATCAGTGAGCGAAGGGACAGGCTCGGGAATGAGCAGTTCTTC. Its translation is CAISERRDRLGNEQFF.

This clonotype was observed a few times. J is TRBJ1-2 and V is TRBV20-1, with D uncertain. The germline V and J ends were trimmed by 3 bases and 1 base, with 9 bases remaining between them. The CDR3 length is 13 residues. From germline, CDR1 is DFQATT and CDR2 SNEGSKA (reference sequence). CDR3 in DNA: TGCAGTGCTAGCGTCGCAGATAACTATGGCTACACCTTC. Translation gives CSASVADNYGYTF.

This clonotype is categorized as medium-sized. The chain links TRBV12-3 or TRBV12-4 to TRBJ1-6; D unclear. The CDR3 has 14 residues. V lost 6 bases and J 5 bases, leaving 11 bases between the germline ends. The CDR3 region has the DNA TGTGCCAGCAGCCGAAGCGCCAATAATTCACCCCTCCACTTT. It encodes CASSRSANNSPLHF.

The chain links TRBV4-1 to TRBJ2-4; the match to TRBD1 covers 9 bases. Near its end, the DNA agrees better with TRBJ2-7, so the J call may be wrong. The CDR3 has 15 residues. Germline CDR1 MGHRA, CDR2 YSYEKL. CDR3 coding DNA: TGCGCCAGCAGCCAAGTCCCGACAGGGGGGGACGAGCAGTACTTC. Residues: CASSQVPTGGDEQYF.

The chain carries TRBV18 and TRBJ1-1; 10 nucleotides agree with TRBD1. Germline V gene lookup returns CDR1 KGHSH and CDR2 LQKENI. Losses at the gene ends were 6 bases for V and 5 bases for J; bases not matched to a gene: 6. This CDR3 has 14 residues. CDR3 region: CASSLDRGPTEAFF. Here the CDR3 DNA reads TGTGCCAGCTCGCTCGACAGGGGGCCTACTGAAGCTTTCTTT.

Sample share makes this clonotype large. The CDR3 reads CASSPGPLSPGQGAGETQYF. DNA of the CDR3: TGTGCCAGCAGCCCGGGCCCCCTCTCCCCCGGACAGGGGGCAGGAGAGACCCAGTACTTC. The chain combines TRBV7-2 with TRBJ2-5; 11 bases line up with TRBD1. The CDR3 has 20 amino acids. J gave up 4 bases and V 5 bases, and 21 bases lay outside the gene matches. Germline V gives CDR1 SGHTA, CDR2 FQGNSA.

This clonotype was detected many times. This CDR3 is missing its conserved last phenylalanine or tryptophan, likely due to a read error. It is unclear where the CDR3 begins or ends on the DNA, so no DNA is shown, and the CDR3 is as TCRdb lists it. This chain connects TRBV11-2 to TRBJ2-7; TRBD1, the D gene given by the table, was not confirmed from the DNA. The CDR3 totals 16 residues, both ends included. Germline values: CDR1 SGHAT, CDR2 FQNNGV. CDR3 amino acids: CASSLVGHNYGYTFGS.

As for this clonotype: This likely comes from a read error, as the CDR3 has no conserved phenylalanine or tryptophan at its end. The limits of the CDR3 on the DNA are not certain, so only TCRdb's listed CDR3 is given. V usage is TRBV7-9 and J usage is TRBJ2-5; no DNA check was done on the table's D call, TRBD1. CDR1 is SEHNR and CDR2 is FQNEAQ in the germline V gene (reference sequence). The CDR3 numbers 14 amino acids, ends counted. CDR3 sequence: CAGEGDNSPLHFGN.

Concerning this clonotype: A much larger clone lies a single base off, so this may be a read error. DNA of the CDR3: TGTGCCAGCTCACGCGAGCCGGGACAGGAGACCCAGTTCTTC. Translated, it gives CASSREPGQETQFF. This chain uses TRBV18 with TRBJ2-3, with TRBD1 matching 8 bases. With the DNA end fitting TRBJ2-1 better, the J assignment may be wrong. Germline V gene sequence: CDR1 KGHSH, CDR2 LQKENI. The length of the CDR3 is 14 residues.

The J gene is TRBJ1-1, the V gene TRBV5-1; TRBD1 aligns across 10 bases. The V segment lost 4 bases and the J segment 3 bases; nucleotides outside the gene matches: 6. The V gene's germline CDR1 is SGHRS and CDR2 YFSETQ. CDR3 length: 15 amino acids. CDR3 in DNA: TGCGCCAGCAGCAGGACAGGGGGGGTTGACACTGAAGCTTTCTTT. Amino acid sequence: CASSRTGGVDTEAFF.

This clonotype was recorded at least ten times. This may stem from a read error, because a much larger clone lies one nucleotide away. The chain employs TRBV7-9 and TRBJ2-5, with 8 bases that match TRBD2. Germline lookup yields CDR1 SEHNR and CDR2 FQNEAQ (reference sequence). The CDR3 length is 13 residues. The V gene end was trimmed by 5 bases and the J gene end by 11 bases; junction bases not matched to a gene: 10. The CDR3 sequence is CASSVGLVNEQYF. The CDR3 DNA follows: TGTGCCAGCAGCGTGGGACTAGTTAATGAGCAGTACTTC.

In its sample, this clonotype ranks as hyperexpanded (1% or more). The chain employs TRBV7-8 and TRBJ2-1, with 9 nucleotides matching TRBD2. Trimming cost V 5 bases and J 12 bases; bases outside gene matches: 2. Germline V lookup: CDR1 SGHVS, CDR2 FQNEAQ. The CDR3 is 11 amino acids. The CDR3 spells CASSVSGGQFF. The DNA for the CDR3 is TGTGCCAGCAGCGTTAGCGGGGGGCAGTTCTTC.

This clonotype is deemed large. This sequence joins TRBV7-3 and TRBJ2-7, with 8 bases aligning to TRBD1. CDR1 is SGHTA, CDR2 FQGTGA, per germline. The CDR3 extends over 14 amino acids. J gave up 9 bases and V 5 bases, and 12 bases lay outside the gene matches. The CDR3, as DNA: TGTGCCAGCAGCGACCCTATTCAGGGGGCGCGGCAGTACTTC. It translates to CASSDPIQGARQYF.

On this clonotype itself: This may come from a read error, since a much larger clone is one base off. The CDR3 DNA sequence: TGTGCTAGCAGCTTAAGGACAGGGGGTACCGGGGAGCTGTATTTT. Protein: CASSLRTGGTGELYF. This chain links TRBV7-6 with TRBJ2-3; TRBD1 matches 10 bases. This CDR3 region has 15 residues. Germline CDR1 SGHVS, CDR2 FNYEAQ. The entire variable domain, with the rest obtained from reference TRBV7-6 and TRBJ2-3, is as follows: GAGVSQSPRYKVTKRGQDVALRCDPISGHVSLYWYRQALGQGPEFLTYFNYEAQQDKSGLPNDRFSAERPEGSISTLTIQRTEQRDSAMYRCASSLRTGGTGELYFGPGTRLTVL.